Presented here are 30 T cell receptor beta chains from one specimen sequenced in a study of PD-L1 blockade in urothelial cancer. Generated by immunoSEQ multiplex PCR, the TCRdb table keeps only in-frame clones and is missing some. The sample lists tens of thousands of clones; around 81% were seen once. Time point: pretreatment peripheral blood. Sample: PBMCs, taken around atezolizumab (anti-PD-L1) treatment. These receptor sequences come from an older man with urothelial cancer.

The chain's CDR3 is CASSLRQGNQPQHF. Here the CDR3 DNA reads TGTGCCAGCAGTTTACGACAGGGCAATCAGCCCCAGCATTTT. This rearrangement joins TRBV27 to TRBJ1-5; a weak D match, TRBD1 (6 bases). Trimming took 2 bases from V and 2 from J, leaving 7 bases between them. Germline CDR1 reads MNHEY; CDR2 reads SMNVEV (reference sequence). The CDR3 has 14 amino acids.

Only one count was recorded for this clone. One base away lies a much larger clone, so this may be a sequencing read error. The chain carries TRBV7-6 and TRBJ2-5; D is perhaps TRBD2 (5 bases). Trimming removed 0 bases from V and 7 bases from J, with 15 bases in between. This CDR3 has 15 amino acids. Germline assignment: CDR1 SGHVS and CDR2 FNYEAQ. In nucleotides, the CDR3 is TGTGCCAGCAGCTTAGCGGCGACGATCGAGGGGACCCAGTACTTC. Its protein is CASSLAATIEGTQYF.

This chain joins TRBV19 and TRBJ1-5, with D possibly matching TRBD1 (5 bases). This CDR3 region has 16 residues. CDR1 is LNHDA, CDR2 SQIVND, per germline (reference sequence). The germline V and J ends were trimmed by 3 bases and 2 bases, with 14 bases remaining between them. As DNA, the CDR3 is TGTGCCAGTAGTATGGGAGGGGTGCTAGGCAATCAGCCCCAGCATTTT. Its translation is CASSMGGVLGNQPQHF.

The CDR3 region is CASSPSGRATDTQYF. DNA for the CDR3: TGTGCCAGCAGTCCGAGCGGGAGGGCCACAGATACGCAGTATTTT. This sequence joins TRBV6-4 and TRBJ2-3; TRBD2 matches 10 bases. CDR3 length: 15 amino acids. CDR1 and CDR2 (germline): MRHNA, SNTAGT. V lost 5 bases to trimming and J lost 2 bases; unmatched junction nucleotides: 4.

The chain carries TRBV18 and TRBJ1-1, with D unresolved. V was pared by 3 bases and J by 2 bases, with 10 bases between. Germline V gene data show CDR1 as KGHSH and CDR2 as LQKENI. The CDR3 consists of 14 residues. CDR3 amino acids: CASSPRRPNTEAFF. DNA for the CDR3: TGTGCCAGCTCACCCCGCAGGCCTAACACTGAAGCTTTCTTT.

CDR3 sequence: CASSQQVGTATTGELFF. In DNA form, the CDR3 reads TGTGCCAGCAGCCAACAAGTAGGGACAGCTACCACCGGGGAGCTGTTTTTT. The J gene is TRBJ2-2, the V gene TRBV4-2; 7 nucleotides agree with TRBD1. CDR3 length equals 17 residues. The V and J ends lost 2 bases and 4 bases, in that order; junction bases with no gene match: 10. The germline CDR1 and CDR2 sequences are LGHNA and YNFKEQ.

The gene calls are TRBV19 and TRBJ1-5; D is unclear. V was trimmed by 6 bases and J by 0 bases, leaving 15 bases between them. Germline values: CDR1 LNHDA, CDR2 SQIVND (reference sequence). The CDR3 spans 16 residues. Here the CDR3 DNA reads TGTGCCAGTAGAGCGGGGTATTCCAATAGCAATCAGCCCCAGCATTTT. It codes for CASRAGYSNSNQPQHF.

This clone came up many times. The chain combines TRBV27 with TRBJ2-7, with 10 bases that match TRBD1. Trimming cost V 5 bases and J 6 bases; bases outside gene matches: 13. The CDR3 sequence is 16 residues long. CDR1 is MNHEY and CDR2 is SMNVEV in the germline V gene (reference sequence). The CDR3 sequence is CASSKWGGTGDPEQYF. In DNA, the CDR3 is TGTGCCAGCAGTAAATGGGGGGGGACAGGGGACCCCGAGCAGTACTTC.

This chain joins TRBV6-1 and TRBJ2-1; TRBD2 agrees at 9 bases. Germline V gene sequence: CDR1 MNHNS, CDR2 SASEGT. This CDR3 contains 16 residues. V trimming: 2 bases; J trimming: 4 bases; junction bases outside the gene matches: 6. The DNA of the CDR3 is TGTGCCAGCAGTGAATATCTAGCGGGATTGTACAATGAGCAGTTCTTC. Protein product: CASSEYLAGLYNEQFF.

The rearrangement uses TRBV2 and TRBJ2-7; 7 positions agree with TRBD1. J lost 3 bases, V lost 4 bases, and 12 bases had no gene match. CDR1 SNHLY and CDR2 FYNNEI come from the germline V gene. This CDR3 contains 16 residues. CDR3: CASSGPIGQENYEQYF. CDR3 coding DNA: TGTGCCAGCAGTGGTCCCATCGGACAGGAGAACTACGAGCAGTACTTC.

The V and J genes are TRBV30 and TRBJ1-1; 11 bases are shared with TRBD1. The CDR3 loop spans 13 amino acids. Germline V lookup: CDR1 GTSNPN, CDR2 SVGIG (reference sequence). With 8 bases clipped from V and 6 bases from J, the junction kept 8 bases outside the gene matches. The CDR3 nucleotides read TGTGCCGGTGCCCGGGACAGGGGGTCTGAAGCTTTCTTT. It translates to CAGARDRGSEAFF.

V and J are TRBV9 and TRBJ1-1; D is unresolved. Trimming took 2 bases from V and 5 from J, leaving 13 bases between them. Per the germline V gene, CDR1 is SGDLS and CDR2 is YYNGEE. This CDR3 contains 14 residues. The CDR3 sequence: CASSVMGGSTEAFF. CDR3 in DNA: TGTGCCAGCAGCGTTATGGGAGGGAGTACTGAAGCTTTCTTT.

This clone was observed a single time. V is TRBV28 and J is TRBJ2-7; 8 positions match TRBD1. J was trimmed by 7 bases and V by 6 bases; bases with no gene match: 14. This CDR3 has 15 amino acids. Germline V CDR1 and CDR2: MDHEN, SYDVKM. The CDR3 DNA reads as TGTGCCAGCAGACTCCGACAGGGGCCCCCTGGGGAGCAGTACTTC. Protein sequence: CASRLRQGPPGEQYF.

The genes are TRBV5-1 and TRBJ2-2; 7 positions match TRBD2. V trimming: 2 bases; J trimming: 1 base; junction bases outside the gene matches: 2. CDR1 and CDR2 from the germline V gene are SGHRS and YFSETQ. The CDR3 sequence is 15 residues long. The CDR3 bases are TGCGCCAGCAGCTTCTCTAGCGGGAACACCGGGGAGCTGTTTTTT. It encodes CASSFSSGNTGELFF. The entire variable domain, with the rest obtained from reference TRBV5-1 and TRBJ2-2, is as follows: KAGVTQTPRYLIKTRGQQVTLSCSPISGHRSVSWYQQTPGQGLQFLFEYFSETQRNKGNFPGRFSGRQFSNSRSEMNVSTLELGDSALYLCASSFSSGNTGELFFGEGSRLTVL.

CDR3 amino acids: CASSLGTSGNEETQYF. The CDR3 DNA reads as TGTGCCAGCAGCCTAGGGACTAGCGGGAACGAAGAGACCCAGTACTTC. The V and J genes are TRBV11-2 and TRBJ2-5, with 13 bases identical to TRBD2. The CDR3 loop spans 16 amino acids. Germline V gene sequence: CDR1 SGHAT, CDR2 FQNNGV. V dropped 5 bases and J dropped 3; count of bases not matched to a gene: 6. Full variable domain (outside the CDR3, taken from reference TRBV11-2 and TRBJ2-5): EAGVAQSPRYKIIEKRQSVAFWCNPISGHATLYWYQQILGQGPKLLIQFQNNGVVDDSQLPKDRFSAERLKGVDSTLKIQPAKLEDSAVYLCASSLGTSGNEETQYFGPGTRLLVL.

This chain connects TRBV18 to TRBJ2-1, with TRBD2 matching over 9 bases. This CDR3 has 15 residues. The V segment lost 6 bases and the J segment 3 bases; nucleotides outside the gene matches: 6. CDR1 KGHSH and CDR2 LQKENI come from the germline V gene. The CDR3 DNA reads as TGTGCCAGCTCGGAGTTAGCGGGAGACTACAATGAGCAGTTCTTC. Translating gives CASSELAGDYNEQFF.

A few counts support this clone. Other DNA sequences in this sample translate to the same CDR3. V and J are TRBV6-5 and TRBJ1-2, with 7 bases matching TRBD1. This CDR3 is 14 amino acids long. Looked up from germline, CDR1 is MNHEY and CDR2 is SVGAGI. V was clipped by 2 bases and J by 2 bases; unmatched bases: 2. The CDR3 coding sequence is TGTGCCAGCAGTTACGACAGGGAAAACTATGGCTACACCTTC. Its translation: CASSYDRENYGYTF.

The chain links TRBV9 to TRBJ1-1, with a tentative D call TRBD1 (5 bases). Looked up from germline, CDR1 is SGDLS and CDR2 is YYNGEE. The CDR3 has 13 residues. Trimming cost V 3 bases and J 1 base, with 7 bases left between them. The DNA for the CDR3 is TGTGCCAGCAGCGGAGGACAGAACACTGAAGCTTTCTTT. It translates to CASSGGQNTEAFF.

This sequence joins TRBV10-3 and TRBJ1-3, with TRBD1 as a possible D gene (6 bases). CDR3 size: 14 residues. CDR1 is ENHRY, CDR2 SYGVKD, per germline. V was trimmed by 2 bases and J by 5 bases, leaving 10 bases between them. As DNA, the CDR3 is TGTGCCATCAGTGAGGCACAGGGCAGAAACACCATATATTTT. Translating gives CAISEAQGRNTIYF.

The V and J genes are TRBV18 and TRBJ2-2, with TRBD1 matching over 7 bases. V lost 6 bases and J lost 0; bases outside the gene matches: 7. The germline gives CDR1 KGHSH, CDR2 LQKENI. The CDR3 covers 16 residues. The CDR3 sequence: CASSPWTGTNTGELFF. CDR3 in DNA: TGTGCCAGCTCTCCTTGGACAGGAACGAACACCGGGGAGCTGTTTTTT. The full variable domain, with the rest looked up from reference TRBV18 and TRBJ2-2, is NAGVMQNPRHLVRRRGQEARLRCSPMKGHSHVYWYRQLPEEGLKFMVYLQKENIIDESGMPKERFSAEFPKEGPSILRIQQVVRGDSAAYFCASSPWTGTNTGELFFGEGSRLTVL.

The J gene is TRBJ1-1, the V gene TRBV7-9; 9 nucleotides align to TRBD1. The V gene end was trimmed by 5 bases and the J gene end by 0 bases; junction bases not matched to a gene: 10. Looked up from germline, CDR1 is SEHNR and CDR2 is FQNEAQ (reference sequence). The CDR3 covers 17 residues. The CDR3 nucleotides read TGTGCCAGCAGCCTTCCACAGGGGGCCATCATGAACACTGAAGCTTTCTTT. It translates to CASSLPQGAIMNTEAFF. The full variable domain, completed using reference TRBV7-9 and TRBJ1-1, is DTGVSQNPRHKITKRGQNVTFRCDPISEHNRLYWYRQTLGQGPEFLTYFQNEAQLEKSRLLSDRFSAERPKGSFSTLEIQRTEQGDSAMYLCASSLPQGAIMNTEAFFGQGTRLTVV.

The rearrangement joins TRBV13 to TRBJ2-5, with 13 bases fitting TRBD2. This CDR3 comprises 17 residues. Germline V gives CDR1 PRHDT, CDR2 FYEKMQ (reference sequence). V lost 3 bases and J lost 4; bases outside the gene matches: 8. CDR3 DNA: TGTGCCAGCAGCTTTTGGACTAGCGGGAGCTTGGGAGAGACCCAGTACTTC. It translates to CASSFWTSGSLGETQYF. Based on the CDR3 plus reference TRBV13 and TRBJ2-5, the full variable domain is AAGVIQSPRHLIKEKRETATLKCYPIPRHDTVYWYQQGPGQDPQFLISFYEKMQSDKGSIPDRFSAQQFSDYHSELNMSSLELGDSALYFCASSFWTSGSLGETQYFGPGTRLLVL.

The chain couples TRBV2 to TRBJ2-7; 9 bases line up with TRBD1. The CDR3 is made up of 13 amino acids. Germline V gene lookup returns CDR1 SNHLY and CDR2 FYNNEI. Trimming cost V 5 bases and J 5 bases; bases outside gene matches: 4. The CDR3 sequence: CASSLDRGNEQYF. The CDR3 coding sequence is TGTGCCAGCAGTCTGGACAGGGGCAACGAGCAGTACTTC. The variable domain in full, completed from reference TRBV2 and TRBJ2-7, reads EPEVTQTPSHQVTQMGQEVILRCVPISNHLYFYWYRQILGQKVEFLVSFYNNEISEKSEIFDDQFSVERPDGSNFTLKIRSTKLEDSAMYFCASSLDRGNEQYFGPGTRLTVT.

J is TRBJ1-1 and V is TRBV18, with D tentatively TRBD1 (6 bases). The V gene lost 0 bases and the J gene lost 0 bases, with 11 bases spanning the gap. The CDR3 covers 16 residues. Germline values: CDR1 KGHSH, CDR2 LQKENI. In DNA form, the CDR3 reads TGTGCCAGCTCACCACCCGGGGGGCCCTTGAACACTGAAGCTTTCTTT. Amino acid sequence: CASSPPGGPLNTEAFF.

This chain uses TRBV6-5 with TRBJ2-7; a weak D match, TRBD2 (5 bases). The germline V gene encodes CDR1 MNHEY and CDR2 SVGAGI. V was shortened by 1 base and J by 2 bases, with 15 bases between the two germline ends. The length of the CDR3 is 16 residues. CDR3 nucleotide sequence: TGTGCCAGCAGTTACTTATCCACGGACTCTCCCTACGAGCAGTACTTC. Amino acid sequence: CASSYLSTDSPYEQYF.

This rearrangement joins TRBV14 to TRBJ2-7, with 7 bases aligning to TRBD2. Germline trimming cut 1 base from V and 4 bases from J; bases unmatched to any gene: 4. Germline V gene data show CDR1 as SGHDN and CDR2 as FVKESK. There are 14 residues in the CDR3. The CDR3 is CASSQGGGRYEQYF. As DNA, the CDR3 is TGTGCCAGCAGCCAAGGGGGAGGGCGGTACGAGCAGTACTTC.

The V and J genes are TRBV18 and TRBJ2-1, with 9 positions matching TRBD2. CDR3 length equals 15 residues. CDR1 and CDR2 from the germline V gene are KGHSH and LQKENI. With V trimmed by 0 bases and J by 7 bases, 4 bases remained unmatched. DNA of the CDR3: TGTGCCAGCTCACCACCCTTAGCGGGAGTTAATGAGCAGTTCTTC. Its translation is CASSPPLAGVNEQFF.

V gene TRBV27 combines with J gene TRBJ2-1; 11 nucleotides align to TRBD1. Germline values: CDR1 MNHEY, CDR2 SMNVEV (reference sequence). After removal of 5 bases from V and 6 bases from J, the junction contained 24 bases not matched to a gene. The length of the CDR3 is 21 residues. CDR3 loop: CASSPRGGTGGLRDLLNEQFF. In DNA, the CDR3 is TGTGCCAGCAGTCCCCGAGGCGGGACAGGGGGACTTCGGGACCTCCTCAATGAGCAGTTCTTC.

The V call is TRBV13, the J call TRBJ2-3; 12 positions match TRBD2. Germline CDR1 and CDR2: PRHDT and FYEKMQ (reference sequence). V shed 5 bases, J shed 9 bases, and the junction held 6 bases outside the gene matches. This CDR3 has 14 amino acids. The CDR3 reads CASSPWTSGMTQYF. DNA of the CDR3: TGTGCCAGCAGCCCCTGGACTAGCGGGATGACGCAGTATTTT.

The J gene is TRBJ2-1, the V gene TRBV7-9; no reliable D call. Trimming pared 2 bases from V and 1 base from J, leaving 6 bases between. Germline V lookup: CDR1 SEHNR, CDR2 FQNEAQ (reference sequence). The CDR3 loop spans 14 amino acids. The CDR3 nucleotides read TGTGCCAGCAGCTTATCTGTATCCTACAATGAGCAGTTCTTC. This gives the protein CASSLSVSYNEQFF.